This entry lists 18 T cell receptor beta chains sequenced from one sample in a study of cytomegalovirus exposure and HLA in healthy donors. PCR amplification relied on 60 Vbeta primers (plus 13 Jbeta primers). TCRdb's table, derived via immunoSEQ multiplex PCR, lists solely in-frame clones and lacks some. With tens of thousands of clones in the sample, the ten largest clones hold about 25%. The sample taken for sequencing was PBMCs. These receptors all come from a man between 35 and 55 years old in good health and CMV-seropositive.

The chain joins TRBV7-7 to TRBJ2-1, with TRBD2 matching 11 bases. Germline V gene sequence: CDR1 SSHAT, CDR2 FNYEAQ (reference sequence). V lost 3 bases to trimming and J lost 5 bases; unmatched junction nucleotides: 3. This CDR3 region has 15 residues. The CDR3 loop reads CASSFTSGSNNEQFF. Here the CDR3 DNA reads TGTGCCAGCAGCTTCACTAGCGGGAGTAACAATGAGCAGTTCTTC.

The chain employs TRBV5-5 and TRBJ2-1; 7 bases line up with TRBD1. The ends lost 3 bases at V and 6 bases at J; junction bases unmatched: 6. CDR1 and CDR2 (germline): SGHKS, YYEKEE (reference sequence). This CDR3 spans 14 amino acids. CDR3 sequence: CASSSTGASNEQFF. For the CDR3, the DNA is TGTGCCAGCAGCTCTACAGGGGCCTCCAATGAGCAGTTCTTC.

The chain links TRBV5-1 to TRBJ2-2; a possible D gene is TRBD2 (6 bases). In germline, CDR1 is SGHRS, CDR2 YFSETQ. Trimming removed 4 bases from V and 3 bases from J, with 16 bases in between. This CDR3 has 16 residues. CDR3 coding DNA: TGCGCCAGCAGCCCAAGTGGCGGGGTGGACACCGGGGAGCTGTTTTTT. Residues: CASSPSGGVDTGELFF.

The chain joins TRBV19 to TRBJ2-1, with 7 bases aligning to TRBD2. Trimming took 5 bases from V and 5 from J; bases not matched to a gene: 3. CDR3 size: 13 residues. Germline CDR1 and CDR2: LNHDA and SQIVND (reference sequence). DNA of the CDR3: TGTGCCAGTAGTCTACGGGGGGACAATGAGCAGTTCTTC. Its translation is CASSLRGDNEQFF.

The J gene is TRBJ2-3, the V gene TRBV7-3; D is undetermined. This CDR3 comprises 13 residues. CDR1 SGHTA and CDR2 FQGTGA come from the germline V gene. The ends were cut back, 3 bases at V and 2 bases at J, with 6 bases in the middle. The CDR3 loop reads CASSLSPTDTQYF. CDR3 DNA: TGTGCCAGCAGCTTGAGTCCCACAGATACGCAGTATTTT.

V usage is TRBV18 and J usage is TRBJ1-5, with a tentative D call TRBD1 (6 bases). Trimming removed 8 bases from V and 3 bases from J, with 11 bases in between. The CDR3 runs to 13 residues. Germline assignment: CDR1 KGHSH and CDR2 LQKENI. The CDR3 bases are TGTGCCAGCAGTTTGGGGGCCAATCAGCCCCAGCATTTT. This gives the protein CASSLGANQPQHF.

The chain is built from TRBV21-1 and TRBJ1-6; the listed D gene, TRBD1, was not tested against the DNA. TRBV21-1 has pseudogene status. CDR3 length: 15 residues. CDR3 sequence reads: CASSKAGRVNSPLHF. CDR3 DNA: TGTGCCAGCAGCAAAGCGGGCAGGGTGAATTCACCCCTCCACTTT.

This chain uses TRBV19 with TRBJ2-4, with 8 bases fitting TRBD1. This CDR3 comprises 18 residues. Germline V gene sequence: CDR1 LNHDA, CDR2 SQIVND (reference sequence). Trimming cost V 7 bases and J 0 bases; bases outside gene matches: 14. CDR3 sequence reads: CASTLKAGGVVAKNIQYF. CDR3 coding DNA: TGTGCCAGTACCCTCAAGGCAGGGGGCGTGGTAGCCAAAAACATTCAGTACTTC.

Points on this clone: It is likely a read error, because the conserved phenylalanine at the end of the CDR3 is missing. This sequence joins TRBV7-2 and TRBJ1-2, with no clear D. Germline V gives CDR1 SGHTA, CDR2 FQGNSA. With 1 base removed from V and 3 bases from J, the gap between germline ends came to 6 bases. This CDR3 contains 13 residues. The CDR3 here is CASSLGTHYGYTL. The CDR3 coding sequence is TGTGCCAGCAGCTTAGGCACTCACTATGGCTACACCCTC.

V usage is TRBV14 and J usage is TRBJ2-7; 8 nucleotides line up with TRBD1. The trim removed 8 bases at V and 4 bases at J, leaving 7 bases unmatched. Germline V gene lookup returns CDR1 SGHDN and CDR2 FVKESK. The CDR3 has 13 residues. DNA for the CDR3: TGTGCCAGCCAGGGGGCGCCGCTATACGAGCAGTACTTC. This sequence encodes CASQGAPLYEQYF.

The genes are TRBV4-2 and TRBJ2-7; TRBD2 matches at 9 bases. CDR1 is LGHNA and CDR2 is YNFKEQ in the germline V gene. The CDR3 length is 15 residues. V trimming: 3 bases; J trimming: 7 bases; junction bases outside the gene matches: 10. CDR3: CASSQDWRGGEEQYF. As DNA, the CDR3 is TGTGCCAGCAGCCAGGACTGGCGGGGGGGAGAGGAGCAGTACTTC.

V gene TRBV19 combines with J gene TRBJ1-5, with TRBD1 matching 9 bases. V dropped 3 bases and J dropped 2; count of bases not matched to a gene: 5. Germline CDR1 and CDR2: LNHDA and SQIVND (reference sequence). The CDR3 totals 16 residues. CDR3 nucleotides: TGTGCCAGTAGTATCTCACAGGGGGCCGGCAATCAGCCCCAGCATTTT. Its protein product is CASSISQGAGNQPQHF.

The chain uses TRBV4-3 and TRBJ2-7, with TRBD2 matching 7 bases. Trimming took 4 bases from V and 1 from J; bases not matched to a gene: 1. CDR1 and CDR2 from the germline V gene are LGHNA and YSLEER. The CDR3 loop spans 13 amino acids. The CDR3: CASSRTRSYEQYF. CDR3 sequence (DNA): TGCGCCAGCAGCCGGACTAGGTCCTACGAGCAGTACTTC.

The chain has TRBV7-9 and TRBJ2-1, with a tentative D call TRBD1 (6 bases). CDR1 and CDR2 from the germline V gene are SEHNR and FQNEAQ (reference sequence). This CDR3 has 12 residues. The germline V and J ends were trimmed by 6 bases and 9 bases, with 12 bases remaining between them. The CDR3 region has the DNA TGTGCCAGCAGTTCTGAAGGGGGTGAGCAGTTCTTC. Translation gives CASSSEGGEQFF.

As DNA, the CDR3 is TGTGCCAGCAGTCCCCCGACCGGGGAGCTGTTTTTT. Amino acids: CASSPPTGELFF. The chain uses TRBV28 and TRBJ2-2; no reliable D call. V lost 5 bases and J 5 bases, leaving 6 bases between the germline ends. Germline lookup yields CDR1 MDHEN and CDR2 SYDVKM. The CDR3 runs 12 residues.

V is TRBV5-6 and J is TRBJ2-3, with D tentatively TRBD2 (5 bases). The CDR3 covers 15 residues. Trimming removed 2 bases at V and 0 bases at J, with 10 bases between. Germline CDR1 SGHDT, CDR2 YYEEEE. CDR3 in amino acids: CASSFGEPSTDTQYF. The CDR3, as DNA: TGTGCCAGCAGCTTTGGGGAGCCTAGCACAGATACGCAGTATTTT.

This sequence joins TRBV5-1 and TRBJ1-1; 7 positions agree with TRBD1. CDR3 length: 14 residues. The trim removed 2 bases at V and 0 bases at J, leaving 1 base unmatched. CDR1 SGHRS and CDR2 YFSETQ come from the germline V gene. The CDR3 region is CASSFTGVNTEAFF. CDR3 in DNA: TGCGCCAGCAGCTTTACAGGGGTGAACACTGAAGCTTTCTTT.

The rearrangement uses TRBV4-1 and TRBJ2-5; 9 bases match TRBD1. Trimming cost V 0 bases and J 7 bases; bases outside gene matches: 9. This CDR3 has 16 residues. Germline-derived CDR1 and CDR2 are MGHRA and YSYEKL. The CDR3 DNA reads TGCGCCAGCAGCCAAGAATGGACAGGGGTTCGAGGGACCCAGTACTTC. Translated, it gives CASSQEWTGVRGTQYF.